This T cell receptor beta chain was identified in a study of cytomegalovirus exposure and HLA in healthy donors. Study results and caveats: From TCR beta sequences, most subjects' HLA-A and HLA-B alleles were reportedly predicted accurately. In an earlier analysis, about 87% or about 30%: the productive usage of most TCR beta V segments.

This CDR3 is 13 amino acids long. From germline, CDR1 is KGHSH and CDR2 LQKENI. With respect to this clone: The antigen remains unidentified. A read error may account for a junction end that differs from germline.

Amplification used 60 Vbeta primers and 13 Jbeta primers. The assay was immunoSEQ multiplex PCR, and TCRdb's table has in-frame clones only and misses some. Of about 150,000 clones in the sample, about 85% are singletons; the top ten hold approximately 1.9%. This chain connects TRBV18 to TRBJ2-1; D is ambiguous. This receptor was obtained from a man between 18 and 35 years old in good health and CMV-seronegative. What was sequenced was PBMCs. CDR3 DNA: TGTGCGAGCTCACCAATTGGCAGTGCTGAGCAGTTCTTC. Encoded protein: CASSPIGSAEQFF.